Listed here are 12 T cell receptor beta chains from one sample, sequenced in a study of blood T cell repertoires in COVID-19. Here immunoSEQ multiplex PCR was the method, and the copy in TCRdb shows in-frame clones only, minus some. The sample includes a few hundred thousand clones, about 82% of them seen just once. Sequencing was carried out using peripheral blood. These receptors were taken from a woman aged 50 to 60 with acute or convalescent COVID-19.

CDR3 loop: CASSLYRGGEKLFF. CDR3 nucleotide sequence: TGTGCCAGCAGCTTGTATAGGGGCGGTGAAAAACTGTTTTTT. V and J are TRBV5-6 and TRBJ1-4; D might be TRBD1 (5 bases). The CDR3 runs to 14 residues. Per the germline V gene, CDR1 is SGHDT and CDR2 is YYEEEE. The V gene lost 1 base and the J gene lost 7 bases, with 11 bases spanning the gap. Using reference TRBV5-6 and TRBJ1-4 for the parts outside the CDR3, the full variable domain is DAGVTQSPTHLIKTRGQQVTLRCSPKSGHDTVSWYQQALGQGPQFIFQYYEEEERQRGNFPDRFSGHQFPNYSSELNVNALLLGDSALYLCASSLYRGGEKLFFGSGTQLSVL.

This clone came up a few times. The rearrangement links TRBV6-2 or TRBV6-3 to TRBJ2-5; the D is unclear. Germline CDR1 MNHEY, CDR2 SVGEGT. CDR3 size: 12 residues. Between the trimmed V and J ends, which lost 6 bases and 7 bases, there was a span of 12 bases. CDR3 protein: CASSPGGRTQYF. In DNA form, the CDR3 reads TGTGCCAGCAGCCCCGGTGGGCGGACCCAGTACTTC.

CDR3: CSGKAGTLNEQFF. The CDR3 DNA sequence: TGCAGCGGGAAAGCGGGAACTCTCAATGAGCAGTTCTTC. The chain employs TRBV29-1 and TRBJ2-1, with TRBD2 matching 7 bases. V was pared by 7 bases and J by 6 bases, with 9 bases of the junction left unmatched. CDR1 and CDR2 (germline): SQVTM, ANQGSEA. This CDR3 has 13 amino acids.

This clone has a single count. The sample has other DNA sequences that encode this CDR3 too. The chain carries TRBV5-1 and TRBJ2-7; the match to TRBD2 covers 11 bases. V dropped 2 bases and J dropped 3; count of bases not matched to a gene: 1. Germline values: CDR1 SGHRS, CDR2 YFSETQ. This CDR3 spans 14 amino acids. The CDR3 is CASSFTSGSYEQYF. DNA of the CDR3: TGCGCCAGCAGCTTTACTAGCGGGAGCTACGAGCAGTACTTC.

This clone turned up a few times. This chain connects TRBV28 to TRBJ2-1; D is ambiguous. V was shortened by 9 bases and J by 9 bases, with 21 bases between the two germline ends. From germline, CDR1 is MDHEN and CDR2 SYDVKM. The CDR3 is made up of 14 amino acids. The CDR3 sequence: CASTPRFVVSEQFF. The CDR3 DNA reads as TGTGCCAGTACCCCTAGGTTTGTGGTCAGTGAGCAGTTCTTC.

This chain links TRBV12-3 or TRBV12-4 with TRBJ1-1; no clear D gene. This CDR3 region has 12 residues. Deletions cut 4 bases from V and 1 base from J, with 4 bases between. The CDR3 loop is CASSYWNTEAFF. The CDR3 region has the DNA TGTGCCAGCAGTTACTGGAACACTGAAGCTTTCTTT.

In its sample, this clone was seen a few times. The V and J genes are TRBV10-3 and TRBJ2-7, with TRBD1 matching over 11 bases. The CDR3 runs to 14 residues. V shed 2 bases, J shed 4 bases, and the junction held 1 base outside the gene matches. CDR1 is ENHRY, CDR2 SYGVKD, per germline. The DNA of the CDR3 is TGTGCCATCAGTGAGGGGACAGGGGGGTACGAGCAGTACTTC. This codes for CAISEGTGGYEQYF.

The chain uses TRBV25-1 and TRBJ2-2; D unclear. This CDR3 has 12 residues. Germline V lookup: CDR1 MGHDK, CDR2 SYGVNS. The germline V and J ends were trimmed by 5 bases and 4 bases, with 5 bases remaining between them. The CDR3 here is CASSIGTGELFF. CDR3 nucleotides: TGTGCCAGCAGTATCGGCACCGGGGAGCTGTTTTTT.

The V call is TRBV7-3, the J call TRBJ2-3, with 14 bases fitting TRBD2. V lost 5 bases, J lost 5 bases, and 6 bases stayed unmatched. The CDR3 runs 16 residues. Germline lookup yields CDR1 SGHTA and CDR2 FQGTGA. The CDR3 coding sequence is TGTGCCAGCAGCCCCGGACTAGCGGGAGGAGGAGATACGCAGTATTTT. Amino acid sequence: CASSPGLAGGGDTQYF.

This chain links TRBV25-1 with TRBJ2-2; D is ambiguous. This CDR3 has 12 amino acids. The germline V gene has CDR1 MGHDK and CDR2 SYGVNS. V gave up 5 bases and J gave up 6 bases, with 7 bases separating them. The CDR3 nucleotides read TGTGCCAGCAGTCATCTACCCGGGGAGCTGTTTTTT. It translates to CASSHLPGELFF.

This chain uses TRBV19 with TRBJ1-3; tentatively, D is TRBD1 (5 bases). Deletions cut 5 bases from V and 0 bases from J, with 14 bases between. Germline V gene sequence: CDR1 LNHDA, CDR2 SQIVND (reference sequence). This CDR3 comprises 16 residues. The CDR3 nucleotides read TGTGCCAGTAGTCTATCGACAGCTACCTCTGGAAACACCATATATTTT. This gives the protein CASSLSTATSGNTIYF.

V is TRBV27 and J is TRBJ2-3; D may be TRBD1 (8 bases). CDR3 length: 16 residues. In germline, CDR1 is MNHEY, CDR2 SMNVEV (reference sequence). V dropped 3 bases and J dropped 6 bases, with 19 bases sitting between them. The CDR3 region is CASSFLYRGGTDTQYF. The CDR3 bases are TGTGCCAGCAGTTTCCTCTACAGGGGGGGTACGGATACGCAGTATTTT.